These 5 T cell receptor beta chains were all obtained from the same sample, sequenced in a study of regulatory T cells in long-lasting Graves disease. Library construction for TCR beta used iRepertoire HTBI primers and Arm-PCR of CDR3 regions. Each CDR3 protein gets one entry after TCRdb re-called the multiplex PCR reads with MiXCR. Of around 450,000 distinct CDR3 sequences listed, 20% to 25% are singletons. This sample's time point: persistent/refractory GD, antithyroid drugs over 5 years with positive TRAb. PBMC RNA was the source of the TCR library. Sample: peripheral blood mononuclear cells (PBMCs), taken when the disease was refractory, from a patient treated with antithyroid drugs. The receptors were sampled from a female donor with Graves disease.

This clonotype has only a few counts. The V gene is TRBV7-8, the J gene TRBJ2-1; 7 bases agree with TRBD2. Per the germline V gene, CDR1 is SGHVS and CDR2 is FQNEAQ. The CDR3 covers 14 residues. V dropped 6 bases and J dropped 7; count of bases not matched to a gene: 9. Written as DNA, the CDR3 is TGTGCCAGCAGTTTGCTGCGGGAGAGGAATGAGCAGTTCTTC. This encodes CASSLLRERNEQFF. Full variable domain (remainder filled in from reference TRBV7-8 and TRBJ2-1): GAGVSQSPRYKVAKRGQDVALRCDPISGHVSLFWYQQALGQGPEFLTYFQNEAQLDKSGLPSDRFFAERPEGSVSTLKIQRTQQEDSAVYLCASSLLRERNEQFFGPGTRLTVL.

V usage is TRBV29-1 and J usage is TRBJ1-4, with TRBD1 identical over 9 bases. The V gene end was trimmed by 0 bases and the J gene end by 2 bases; junction bases not matched to a gene: 7. Per germline, CDR1 SQVTM and CDR2 ANQGSEA. The CDR3 loop spans 17 amino acids. The CDR3 spells CSVEDQNRGQTNEKLFF. CDR3 nucleotide sequence: TGCAGCGTTGAAGATCAAAACAGGGGGCAGACTAATGAAAAACTGTTTTTT. The full variable domain, completed using reference TRBV29-1 and TRBJ1-4, is SAVISQKPSRDICQRGTSLTIQCQVDSQVTMMFWYRQQPGQSLTLIATANQGSEATYESGFVIDKFPISRPNLTFSTLTVSNMSPEDSSIYLCSVEDQNRGQTNEKLFFGSGTQLSVL.

This clonotype was detected ten times or more. V usage is TRBV28 and J usage is TRBJ1-2, with 8 bases matching TRBD1. The CDR3 runs 13 residues. V lost 6 bases, J lost 3 bases, and 3 bases stayed unmatched. Looked up from germline, CDR1 is MDHEN and CDR2 is SYDVKM. For the CDR3, the DNA is TGTGCCAGCAGGTCAGGGGGCCACTATGGCTACACCTTC. Residues: CASRSGGHYGYTF.

The V gene is TRBV5-1, the J gene TRBJ2-7; D may match TRBD1 or TRBD2 (5 bases each). V was shortened by 3 bases and J by 7 bases, with 20 bases between the two germline ends. CDR1 and CDR2 from the germline V gene are SGHRS and YFSETQ. This CDR3 is built from 15 residues. For the CDR3, the DNA is TGCGCCAGCAGCTCGGTCGACAGCGGCGTAGAGGAGCAGTACTTC. The encoded protein is CASSSVDSGVEEQYF.

This clonotype has at least ten counts. The genes are TRBV7-2 and TRBJ2-7; D uncertain. V dropped 2 bases and J dropped 2 bases, with 4 bases sitting between them. The germline V gene has CDR1 SGHTA and CDR2 FQGNSA. The CDR3 totals 12 residues. CDR3: CASSLPPYEQYF. DNA for the CDR3: TGTGCCAGCAGCTTACCCCCCTACGAGCAGTACTTC. The variable domain in full, completed from reference TRBV7-2 and TRBJ2-7, reads GAGVSQSPSNKVTEKGKDVELRCDPISGHTALYWYRQSLGQGLEFLIYFQGNSAPDKSGLPSDRFSAERTGGSVSTLTIQRTQQEDSAVYLCASSLPPYEQYFGPGTRLTVT.